A selection of T cell receptor beta chains follows, all from one sample in a study of blood T cell repertoires in COVID-19. Generated by immunoSEQ multiplex PCR, the TCRdb table keeps only in-frame clones and is missing some. The sample includes some 2,200 clones, approximately 86% of them seen just once. Sequenced input: peripheral blood. The origin of the receptors is a man between 65 and 80 years old with active COVID-19. CDR3s include the opening cysteine and the closing phenylalanine or tryptophan. A D gene is named only where the DNA matches it firmly. Where a row states a size, it is once, few, many or the class of an expanded clone; other rows omit it.

j_call	d_call	cdr3_length	clone_size	v_call	cdr3_aa	cdr3_nt
TRBJ2-2	TRBD1	15	few	TRBV7-9	CASSSQGAVTGELFF	TGTGCCAGCAGCTCACAGGGGGCAGTTACCGGGGAGCTGTTTTTT
TRBJ2-3	NA	15	NA	TRBV13	CASSPKGGPRDTQYF	TGTGCCAGCAGCCCGAAGGGGGGGCCCCGAGATACGCAGTATTTT
TRBJ1-3	TRBD1	16	NA	TRBV6-5	CASSYEGATSGNTIYF	TGTGCCAGCAGTTACGAGGGGGCGACCTCTGGAAACACCATATATTTT
TRBJ1-2	NA	16	NA	TRBV19	CASSTRQEAINYGYTF	TGTGCCAGTAGTACGCGACAGGAGGCAATTAACTATGGCTACACCTTC
TRBJ2-2	NA	15	NA	TRBV4-3	CASSQDALGTGELFF	TGCGCCAGCAGCCAAGATGCGCTCGGCACCGGGGAGCTGTTTTTT
TRBJ1-5	TRBD1	18	few	TRBV29-1	CSVEASDRGIGNNQPQHF	TGCAGCGTTGAAGCCTCCGACAGGGGCATAGGGAACAATCAGCCCCAGCATTTT
TRBJ2-7	NA	13	NA	TRBV11-2	CASSLGTVGEQYF	TGTGCCAGCAGCTTAGGGACAGTCGGCGAGCAGTACTTC
TRBJ2-5	TRBD2	17	NA	TRBV19	CASSIEWREGLKETQYF	TGTGCCAGTAGTATAGAGTGGCGGGAGGGCCTGAAGGAGACCCAGTACTTC
TRBJ1-5	NA	13	NA	TRBV27	CASSFGQSQPQHF	TGTGCCAGCAGTTTTGGGCAGTCTCAGCCCCAGCATTTT
TRBJ2-2	NA	15	once	TRBV3-1/TRBV3-2	CASSRRVANTGELFF	TGTGCCAGCAGCCGCAGGGTTGCGAACACCGGGGAGCTGTTTTTT
TRBJ2-3	TRBD2	16	NA	TRBV7-7	CASSSASGGAIDTQYF	TGTGCTAGCAGCTCCGCTAGCGGGGGGGCGATCGATACGCAGTATTTT
TRBJ1-5	NA	14	large	TRBV19	CASSQGYSNQPQHF	TGTGCCAGTAGCCAGGGTTATAGCAATCAGCCCCAGCATTTT
TRBJ1-5	NA	14	NA	TRBV6-1	CASSEGYSNQPQHF	TGTGCCAGCAGTGAAGGCTATAGCAATCAGCCCCAGCATTTT
TRBJ2-3	NA	14	NA	TRBV9	CASTMTDYTDTQYF	TGTGCCAGCACCATGACGGACTACACAGATACGCAGTATTTT
TRBJ1-5	NA	16	NA	TRBV19	CASTPDARAGNQPQHF	TGTGCCAGTACCCCTGACGCCAGGGCAGGAAATCAGCCCCAGCATTTT
TRBJ1-2	TRBD1	13	NA	TRBV5-6	CASSLGTGYGYTF	TGTGCCAGCAGCTTGGGGACAGGCTATGGCTACACCTTC
TRBJ1-6	NA	16	NA	TRBV5-6	CASSPKGNILGSPLHF	TGTGCCAGCAGCCCCAAGGGGAATATCTTGGGTTCACCCCTCCACTTT
TRBJ1-1	TRBD1	13	NA	TRBV5-4	CASSPQGPPAAFF	TGTGCCAGCAGCCCACAGGGGCCACCCGCAGCTTTCTTT
TRBJ1-1	NA	14	NA	TRBV6-5	CASIRDGGNTEAFF	TGTGCCAGCATCCGTGACGGAGGGAACACTGAAGCTTTCTTT
TRBJ2-2	TRBD1	16	once	TRBV5-4	CASSFTGVRNTGELFF	TGTGCCAGCAGCTTTACAGGGGTCCGGAACACCGGGGAGCTGTTTTTT
TRBJ1-5	NA	14	NA	TRBV7-9	CASSFGRGNQPQHF	TGTGCCAGCAGCTTCGGCAGGGGCAATCAGCCCCAGCATTTT
TRBJ2-6	TRBD1	15	NA	TRBV11-2	CASSSQGRGANVLTF	TGTGCCAGCAGCTCACAGGGGAGAGGGGCCAACGTCCTGACTTTC
TRBJ2-5	TRBD2	15	NA	TRBV7-2	CASSRGGLAEETQYF	TGTGCCAGCAGCCGGGGGGGCTTAGCGGAAGAGACCCAGTACTTC
TRBJ1-3	NA	14	NA	TRBV2	CASKQQGPGNTIYF	TGTGCCAGCAAACAACAGGGCCCCGGAAACACCATATATTTT
TRBJ1-2	NA	15	NA	TRBV9	CASSPDRFAPGSYTF	TGTGCCAGCAGCCCCGACAGGTTCGCTCCGGGGAGCTACACCTTC
TRBJ1-5	NA	15	NA	TRBV4-1	CASSQDFSPGQPQHF	TGCGCCAGCAGCCAAGATTTCAGCCCAGGCCAGCCCCAGCATTTT
TRBJ1-2	NA	17	NA	TRBV11-2	CASSLDLAVAGIYGYTF	TGTGCCAGCAGCTTAGATCTTGCCGTGGCAGGGATCTATGGCTACACCTTC
TRBJ1-2	NA	13	large	TRBV27	CASSYSGYYGYTF	TGTGCCAGCAGTTATTCAGGGTACTATGGCTACACCTTC
TRBJ2-3	NA	14	NA	TRBV5-1	CASSNGPSTDTQYF	TGCGCCAGCAGCAATGGCCCGTCCACAGATACGCAGTATTTT
TRBJ2-7	TRBD1	14	NA	TRBV4-1	CASSRRQGYGEQYF	TGCGCCAGCAGCCGCCGACAGGGATACGGCGAGCAGTACTTC
TRBJ2-7	NA	13	NA	TRBV5-1	CASSYDRGGEQYF	TGCGCCAGCAGCTACGACAGGGGAGGGGAGCAGTACTTC
TRBJ2-7	NA	12	NA	TRBV29-1	CSVAGNAYEQYF	TGCAGCGTGGCAGGGAACGCCTACGAGCAGTACTTC
TRBJ1-5	NA	17	NA	TRBV6-9	CASSPRTSGGSNQPQHF	TGTGCCAGCAGTCCCCGGACTTCGGGGGGTAGCAATCAGCCCCAGCATTTT
TRBJ2-3	TRBD1	15	NA	TRBV27	CASGDRAGASDTQYF	TGTGCCAGCGGGGACAGGGCGGGTGCTTCAGATACGCAGTATTTT
TRBJ2-3	NA	17	NA	TRBV5-1	CASKPFAKAPSADTQYF	TGCGCCAGCAAACCCTTCGCGAAGGCCCCCAGCGCAGATACGCAGTATTTT
TRBJ1-5	NA	17	NA	TRBV19	CASSSLRDIYSNQPQHF	TGTGCCAGTAGTTCCCTCCGGGACATCTATAGCAATCAGCCCCAGCATTTT
TRBJ2-3	TRBD2	18	NA	TRBV7-2	CASSLPGLAGGKTDTQYF	TGTGCCAGCAGCCTTCCCGGACTAGCGGGGGGGAAGACAGATACGCAGTATTTT
TRBJ2-1	TRBD2	14	once	TRBV7-3	CASSSLAGGNEQFF	TGTGCCAGCAGCTCCCTAGCGGGGGGGAATGAGCAGTTCTTC
TRBJ2-5	NA	15	NA	TRBV2	CASSETGLWGETQYF	TGTGCCAGCAGTGAGACCGGACTTTGGGGAGAGACCCAGTACTTC
TRBJ1-1	TRBD1	13	NA	TRBV12-3/TRBV12-4	CASSIGTGTEAFF	TGTGCCAGCAGTATTGGGACAGGCACTGAAGCTTTCTTT
TRBJ2-5	NA	16	NA	TRBV7-2	CASSLSALRDLETQYF	TGTGCCAGCAGCCTCTCGGCTCTCAGGGATTTAGAGACCCAGTACTTC
TRBJ2-1	TRBD2	15	NA	TRBV4-2	CASSLLGVSGVEQFF	TGTGCCAGCAGCCTCCTCGGGGTTAGCGGGGTAGAGCAGTTCTTC
TRBJ2-7	TRBD2	15	NA	TRBV7-6	CASSPGLGLGYEQYF	TGTGCCAGCAGCCCAGGACTGGGACTAGGCTACGAGCAGTACTTC
TRBJ1-6	NA	15	NA	TRBV13	CASSLVQGLDSPLHF	TGTGCCAGCAGCTTAGTTCAGGGTTTAGATTCACCCCTCCACTTT
TRBJ1-5	TRBD1	13	few	TRBV29-1	CSVHTGVNQPQHF	TGCAGCGTGCACACAGGGGTCAATCAGCCCCAGCATTTT
TRBJ2-1	TRBD1	13	NA	TRBV12-3/TRBV12-4	CASSFGQGIRQFF	TGTGCCAGCAGCTTTGGACAGGGGATCAGGCAGTTCTTC
TRBJ2-2	TRBD2	15	NA	TRBV11-2	CASSALGLAAGELFF	TGTGCCAGCAGCGCCTTGGGACTAGCGGCCGGGGAGCTGTTTTTT
TRBJ2-5	TRBD1	14	NA	TRBV28	CASSTRQGKETQYF	TGTGCCAGCAGTACGAGACAGGGCAAAGAGACCCAGTACTTC
TRBJ2-7	TRBD2	16	NA	TRBV19	CASMVIPSGDFYEQYF	TGTGCCAGTATGGTAATTCCTAGCGGGGACTTCTACGAGCAGTACTTC
TRBJ1-2	NA	13	NA	TRBV7-2	CASSLAPQGGYTF	TGTGCCAGCAGCTTAGCGCCCCAGGGAGGCTACACCTTC